This T cell receptor (beta chain) derives from a study of blood T cell repertoires in COVID-19. About the research overall: Acute and convalescent COVID-19 specimens originated in the United States, Italy and Spain. PBMCs, B-cell-depleted T cells, or T cells provided the cDNA or gDNA that made up the material.

Original processing notes: Estimated nucleated cell counts came from reference gene primer amplification. Method: immunoSEQ multiplex PCR; TCRdb's copy keeps in-frame clones and lacks some. V and J calls and clone size are copied from that table; D and trimming were computed from the DNA. The sample includes approximately 70,000 clones, 88% seen only once; the top ten take 5.5% to 7%. CDR1 is SGHKS, CDR2 YYEKEE, per germline (reference sequence). V was clipped by 2 bases and J by 5 bases, with 13 bases between them. This CDR3 spans 14 amino acids. The clonotype originates from a woman aged 65 to 85 with acute or convalescent COVID-19. The J gene is TRBJ1-2, the V gene TRBV5-5; D possibly corresponds to TRBD1 (5 bases). Sequencing was performed on peripheral blood. CDR3 in DNA: TGTGCCAGCAGCTTCTCAGGGTTTTATTATGGCTACACCTTC. The encoded protein is CASSFSGFYYGYTF. The complete variable domain, with remaining parts taken from reference TRBV5-5 and TRBJ1-2, reads DAGVTQSPTHLIKTRGQQVTLRCSPISGHKSVSWYQQVLGQGPQFIFQYYEKEERGRGNFPDRFSARQFPNYSSELNVNALLLGDSALYLCASSFSGFYYGYTFGSGTRLTVV.